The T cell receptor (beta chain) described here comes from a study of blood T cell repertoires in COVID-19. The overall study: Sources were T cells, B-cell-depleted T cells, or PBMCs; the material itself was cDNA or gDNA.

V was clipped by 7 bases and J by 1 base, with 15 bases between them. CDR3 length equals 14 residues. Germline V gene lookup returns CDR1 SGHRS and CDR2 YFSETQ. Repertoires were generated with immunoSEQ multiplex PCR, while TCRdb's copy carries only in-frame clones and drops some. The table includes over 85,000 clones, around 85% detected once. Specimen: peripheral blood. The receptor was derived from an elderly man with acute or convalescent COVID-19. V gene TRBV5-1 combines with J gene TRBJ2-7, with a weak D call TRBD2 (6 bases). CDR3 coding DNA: TGCGCCAGCCTCCTGACGGAGGGGTCCTACGAGCAGTACTTC. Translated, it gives CASLLTEGSYEQYF.